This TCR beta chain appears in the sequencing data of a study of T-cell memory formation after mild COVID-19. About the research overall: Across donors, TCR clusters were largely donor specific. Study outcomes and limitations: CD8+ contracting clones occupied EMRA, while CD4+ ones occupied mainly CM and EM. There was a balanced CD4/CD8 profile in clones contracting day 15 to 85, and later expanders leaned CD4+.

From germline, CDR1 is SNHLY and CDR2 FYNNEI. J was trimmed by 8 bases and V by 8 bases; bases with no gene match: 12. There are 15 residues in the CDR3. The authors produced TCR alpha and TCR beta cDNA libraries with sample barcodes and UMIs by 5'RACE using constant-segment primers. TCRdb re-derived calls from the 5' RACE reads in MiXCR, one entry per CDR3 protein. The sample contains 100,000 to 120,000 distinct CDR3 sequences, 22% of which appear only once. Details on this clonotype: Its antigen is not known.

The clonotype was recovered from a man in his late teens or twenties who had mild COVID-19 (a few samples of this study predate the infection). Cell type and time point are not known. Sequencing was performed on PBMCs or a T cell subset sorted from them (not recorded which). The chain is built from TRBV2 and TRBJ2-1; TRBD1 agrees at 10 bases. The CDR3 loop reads CASWGQGTVEDEQFF. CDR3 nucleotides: TGTGCCAGCTGGGGACAGGGGACGGTGGAGGATGAGCAGTTCTTC.